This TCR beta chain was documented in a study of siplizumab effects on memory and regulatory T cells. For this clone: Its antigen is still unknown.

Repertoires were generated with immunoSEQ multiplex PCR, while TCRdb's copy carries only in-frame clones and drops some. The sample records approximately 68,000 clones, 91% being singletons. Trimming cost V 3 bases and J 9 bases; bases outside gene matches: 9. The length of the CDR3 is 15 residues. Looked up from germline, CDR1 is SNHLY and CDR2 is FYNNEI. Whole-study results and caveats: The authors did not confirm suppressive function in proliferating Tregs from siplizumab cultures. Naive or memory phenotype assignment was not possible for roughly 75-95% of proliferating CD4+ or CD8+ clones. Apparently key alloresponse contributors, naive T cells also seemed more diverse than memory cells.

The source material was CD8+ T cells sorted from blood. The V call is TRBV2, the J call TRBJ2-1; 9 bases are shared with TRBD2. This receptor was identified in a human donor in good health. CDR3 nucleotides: TGTGCCAGCAGTGATGCGGGGGGGGTTATTTTTGAGCAGTTCTTC. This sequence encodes CASSDAGGVIFEQFF.